This entry features one T cell receptor (beta chain) sequence. The target antigen is unknown. V shed 4 bases and J shed 4 bases, with 13 bases lying between them. The germline gives CDR1 MDHEN, CDR2 SYDVKM. The CDR3 extends over 14 amino acids. The sample belongs to a study of shared clonotypes between healthy human individuals. Findings and caveats of the study: Rarefaction analysis demonstrated incomplete sorted-subset sequencing notwithstanding large depth. Measured sharing among donors was expected to vary with sequencing depth. Donors were few, which limited the genetic and exposure-history diversity represented.

Measured with immunoSEQ multiplex PCR; TCRdb has only the in-frame clones, and not every one. In the table there are roughly 410,000 clones, 90% to 98% of which are singletons. This clonotype was obtained from a man between 25 and 39 years old in good health. Sequenced material: memory CD8+ T cells sorted from blood. The subset denotes: CD45RO+ cells pooled with CCR7-negative TemRA cells. This rearrangement joins TRBV28 to TRBJ1-1, with a weak D call TRBD1 (6 bases). CDR3 protein: CASSWHREGTEAFF. Here the CDR3 DNA reads TGTGCCAGCAGTTGGCACAGGGAGGGCACTGAAGCTTTCTTT.